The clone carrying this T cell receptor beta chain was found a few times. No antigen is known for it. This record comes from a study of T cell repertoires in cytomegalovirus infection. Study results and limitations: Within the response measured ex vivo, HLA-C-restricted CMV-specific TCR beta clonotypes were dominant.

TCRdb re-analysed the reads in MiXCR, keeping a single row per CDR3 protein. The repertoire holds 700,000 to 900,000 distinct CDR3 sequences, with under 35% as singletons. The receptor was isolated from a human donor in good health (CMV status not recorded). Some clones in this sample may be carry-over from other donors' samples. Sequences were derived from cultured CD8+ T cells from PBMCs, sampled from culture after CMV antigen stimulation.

This CDR3 reads CASSPFGTTAQQYF. The DNA of the CDR3 is TGTGCCAGCAGTCCCTTCGGGACAACTGCACAGCAGTACTTC. The chain is built from TRBV12-3 or TRBV12-4 and TRBJ2-7, with a possible D match to TRBD1 (6 bases). V dropped 5 bases and J dropped 8 bases, with 19 bases sitting between them. This CDR3 region has 14 residues.